A single sample is the source of the 18 T cell receptor beta chains below, sequenced in a study of T cell changes during pregnancy in multiple sclerosis. Some clones are missing from TCRdb's copy, which holds only in-frame ones; the method was immunoSEQ multiplex PCR. Seen here are about 100,000 clones, approximately 94% observed once, and the top ten hold about 1%. Sequenced material: peripheral blood, taken before pregnancy. The source of these receptors is a female donor with multiple sclerosis, enrolled in a pregnancy study.

This clone was seen just once. The chain employs TRBV27 and TRBJ2-1; possibly TRBD2 for D (6 bases). The CDR3 has 15 residues. The V gene's germline CDR1 is MNHEY and CDR2 SMNVEV (reference sequence). Trimming stripped 3 bases from V and 0 bases from J, with 9 bases between. DNA of the CDR3: TGTGCCAGCAGTTTTCTAGCGAGCTCCTACAATGAGCAGTTCTTC. Its translation is CASSFLASSYNEQFF.

The chain couples TRBV30 to TRBJ1-4; TRBD1 matches 7 bases. The germline gives CDR1 GTSNPN, CDR2 SVGIG (reference sequence). V lost 3 bases to trimming and J lost 4 bases; unmatched junction nucleotides: 8. This CDR3 comprises 15 residues. CDR3 amino acids: CAWRPGQAINEKLFF. The CDR3 DNA is TGTGCCTGGAGACCAGGACAGGCGATTAATGAAAAACTGTTTTTT.

The rearrangement uses TRBV5-6 and TRBJ2-7; 12 nucleotides match TRBD1. This CDR3 comprises 15 residues. V trimming: 3 bases; J trimming: 5 bases; junction bases outside the gene matches: 6. Germline V gives CDR1 SGHDT, CDR2 YYEEEE. The CDR3 reads CASSWAGQGADEQYF. The CDR3 bases are TGTGCCAGCAGCTGGGCGGGACAGGGGGCGGACGAGCAGTACTTC.

The V gene is TRBV2, the J gene TRBJ2-6, with D possibly being TRBD1 (6 bases). The CDR3 is 16 residues long. Trimming pared 6 bases from V and 2 bases from J, leaving 14 bases between. Germline assignment: CDR1 SNHLY and CDR2 FYNNEI. CDR3 nucleotides: TGTGCCAGCAGCGTCAGGGGAGATGCTGGGGCCAACGTCCTGACTTTC. Amino acid sequence: CASSVRGDAGANVLTF. The full variable domain, rest sourced from reference TRBV2 and TRBJ2-6, is EPEVTQTPSHQVTQMGQEVILRCVPISNHLYFYWYRQILGQKVEFLVSFYNNEISEKSEIFDDQFSVERPDGSNFTLKIRSTKLEDSAMYFCASSVRGDAGANVLTFGAGSRLTVL.

The V and J genes are TRBV7-9 and TRBJ2-1; D might be TRBD2 (5 bases). CDR3 length: 15 amino acids. V was shortened by 5 bases and J by 3 bases, with 14 bases between the two germline ends. Germline loops: CDR1 SEHNR, CDR2 FQNEAQ (reference sequence). The CDR3 sequence is CASSAPFRGYNEQFF. The CDR3 region has the DNA TGTGCCAGCAGCGCTCCCTTCCGGGGCTACAATGAGCAGTTCTTC.

This chain connects TRBV28 to TRBJ2-7, with TRBD2 matching over 9 bases. Losses at the gene ends were 8 bases for V and 5 bases for J; bases not matched to a gene: 10. This CDR3 has 14 amino acids. Germline assignment: CDR1 MDHEN and CDR2 SYDVKM. CDR3 amino acids: CASLGASGNDEQYF. Here the CDR3 DNA reads TGTGCCAGCCTGGGGGCTAGCGGGAACGACGAGCAGTACTTC.

The V and J genes are TRBV9 and TRBJ1-3, with D perhaps TRBD1 (6 bases). Trimming removed 7 bases at V and 4 bases at J, with 15 bases between. The CDR3 has 14 residues. Germline V gene sequence: CDR1 SGDLS, CDR2 YYNGEE. The CDR3 DNA reads TGTGCCAGCTCTTCCCGGGACATCGGAAACACCATATATTTT. Protein sequence: CASSSRDIGNTIYF.

The J gene is TRBJ2-1, the V gene TRBV5-6; 9 bases are shared with TRBD2. Losses at the gene ends were 4 bases for V and 7 bases for J; bases not matched to a gene: 15. This CDR3 has 17 amino acids. The germline gives CDR1 SGHDT, CDR2 YYEEEE. The DNA for the CDR3 is TGTGCCAGCAGCGTAATTGGTGTTTTAGCGGGAGCGAATGAGCAGTTCTTC. This sequence encodes CASSVIGVLAGANEQFF. Full variable domain (rest looked up from reference TRBV5-6 and TRBJ2-1): DAGVTQSPTHLIKTRGQQVTLRCSPKSGHDTVSWYQQALGQGPQFIFQYYEEEERQRGNFPDRFSGHQFPNYSSELNVNALLLGDSALYLCASSVIGVLAGANEQFFGPGTRLTVL.

The chain links TRBV19 to TRBJ1-5; a possible D gene is TRBD1 (6 bases). Germline values: CDR1 LNHDA, CDR2 SQIVND (reference sequence). The V and J ends lost 7 bases and 0 bases respectively, with 13 bases between them. This CDR3 is built from 15 residues. In nucleotides, the CDR3 is TGTGCCAGTACAAACAGGGCCTATAGCAATCAGCCCCAGCATTTT. Encoded protein: CASTNRAYSNQPQHF.

The chain uses TRBV4-1 and TRBJ2-1, with D perhaps matching TRBD2 (5 bases). From germline, CDR1 is MGHRA and CDR2 YSYEKL. The CDR3 has 16 residues. The V end was cut by 0 bases, the J end by 1 base, with 10 bases between. Written as DNA, the CDR3 is TGCGCCAGCAGCCAAGATCCGACTATATCCTACAATGAGCAGTTCTTC. Translation: CASSQDPTISYNEQFF.

The chain is built from TRBV2 and TRBJ2-3; no clear D. Trimming left V 8 bases short and J 3 bases short, with 6 bases between. This CDR3 contains 11 residues. Germline CDR1 reads SNHLY; CDR2 reads FYNNEI. CDR3 sequence reads: CASLYTDTQYF. The CDR3 nucleotides read TGTGCCAGCCTTTATACAGATACGCAGTATTTT.

By share, this clone ranks as medium-sized. The rearrangement uses TRBV7-2 and TRBJ1-5; possible D gene TRBD1, 5 bases. The germline V gene has CDR1 SGHTA and CDR2 FQGNSA. The V and J ends lost 1 base and 5 bases respectively, with 9 bases between them. This CDR3 has 14 amino acids. CDR3 sequence reads: CASSLGGGHQPQHF. CDR3 coding DNA: TGTGCCAGCAGCTTAGGGGGCGGCCATCAGCCCCAGCATTTT.

The chain is built from TRBV7-9 and TRBJ2-7, with D perhaps TRBD1 (6 bases). Trimming cost V 4 bases and J 5 bases, with 15 bases left between them. Germline V gene lookup returns CDR1 SEHNR and CDR2 FQNEAQ (reference sequence). This CDR3 comprises 14 residues. The CDR3 spells CASSSLQGVHEQYF. CDR3 nucleotides: TGTGCCAGCAGCTCATTACAGGGTGTCCACGAGCAGTACTTC.

This clone was observed a single time. This sequence joins TRBV5-5 and TRBJ1-2; D is unresolved. From germline, CDR1 is SGHKS and CDR2 YYEKEE (reference sequence). CDR3 length: 15 amino acids. Trimming pared 0 bases from V and 0 bases from J, leaving 9 bases between. The CDR3 reads CASSLVGTSNYGYTF. The DNA of the CDR3 is TGTGCCAGCAGCTTGGTGGGCACATCTAACTATGGCTACACCTTC.

This CDR3 is CATSRDRGGSNEQFF. CDR3 coding DNA: TGTGCCACCAGCAGAGATCGAGGAGGGTCCAATGAGCAGTTCTTC. The chain is built from TRBV15 and TRBJ2-1; a possible D gene is TRBD2 (6 bases). Per the germline V gene, CDR1 is LNHNV and CDR2 is YYDKDF (reference sequence). V was clipped by 0 bases and J by 6 bases, with 12 bases between them. The CDR3 extends over 15 amino acids.

The V and J genes are TRBV29-1 and TRBJ1-1; D ambiguous. The CDR3 is made up of 12 amino acids. Deletions cut 3 bases from V and 4 bases from J, with 9 bases between. From germline, CDR1 is SQVTM and CDR2 ANQGSEA. CDR3 nucleotide sequence: TGCAGCGTTGACGAGGGAATCACTGAAGCTTTCTTT. Translated, it gives CSVDEGITEAFF.

The rearrangement joins TRBV4-2 to TRBJ2-5; 7 positions agree with TRBD2. After removal of 2 bases from V and 5 bases from J, the junction contained 11 bases not matched to a gene. Germline V gene lookup returns CDR1 LGHNA and CDR2 YNFKEQ. CDR3 length equals 16 residues. CDR3 nucleotides: TGTGCCAGCAGCCAATTAACTAGAGCGGGAAGGGAGACCCAGTACTTC. Translation: CASSQLTRAGRETQYF.

This chain uses TRBV11-2 with TRBJ2-7; D may be TRBD2 (6 bases). The CDR3 spans 15 residues. With 2 bases removed from V and 3 bases from J, the gap between germline ends came to 14 bases. Germline CDR1 is SGHAT and CDR2 is FQNNGV. CDR3 DNA: TGTGCCAGCAGCTTAACTCCAATTAGCGGCTACGAGCAGTACTTC. It codes for CASSLTPISGYEQYF.